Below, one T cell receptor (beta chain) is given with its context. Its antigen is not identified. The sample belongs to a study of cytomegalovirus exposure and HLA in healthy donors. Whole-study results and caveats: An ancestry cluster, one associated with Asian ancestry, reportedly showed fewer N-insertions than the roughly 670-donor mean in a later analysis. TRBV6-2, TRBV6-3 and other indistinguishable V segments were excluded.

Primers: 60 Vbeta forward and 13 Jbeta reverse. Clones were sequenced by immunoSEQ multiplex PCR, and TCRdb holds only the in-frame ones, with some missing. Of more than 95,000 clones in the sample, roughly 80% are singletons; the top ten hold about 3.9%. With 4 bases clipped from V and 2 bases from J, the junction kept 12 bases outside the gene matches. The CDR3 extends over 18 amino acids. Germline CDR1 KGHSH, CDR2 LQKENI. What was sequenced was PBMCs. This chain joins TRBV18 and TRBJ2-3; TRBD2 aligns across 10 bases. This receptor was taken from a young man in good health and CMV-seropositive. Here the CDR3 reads CASSRLGPSGGLTDTQYF. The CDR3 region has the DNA TGTGCCAGCTCACGACTAGGTCCTAGCGGGGGTCTCACAGATACGCAGTATTTT.